This is a list of T cell receptor beta chains from one sample in a study of cytomegalovirus exposure and HLA in healthy donors. TCRdb's table, derived via immunoSEQ multiplex PCR, lists solely in-frame clones and lacks some. This repertoire shows around 200,000 clones, 70% to 75% found once; its top ten account for approximately 4.8%. Source material: PBMCs. The receptors derive from a man in his thirties or forties in good health and CMV-seropositive. CDR3s include the opening cysteine and the closing phenylalanine or tryptophan. D genes are given only for firm matches. Clone size, where shown, is once, few, many, or a class for clones that have expanded.

NA,few,TRBV27,TRBJ2-7,CASSLSSRQAPYEQYF,TGTGCCAGCAGTTTATCTAGTCGGCAGGCGCCCTACGAGCAGTACTTC
NA,NA,TRBV30,TRBJ1-5,CAWSVGLYSNQPQHF,TGTGCCTGGAGTGTAGGACTCTATAGCAATCAGCCCCAGCATTTT
NA,NA,TRBV6-1,TRBJ2-7,CASIESRYEQYF,TGTGCCAGCATCGAAAGCCGGTACGAGCAGTACTTC
TRBD1,NA,TRBV2,TRBJ1-5,CAGQGAGNQPQHF,TGTGCCGGACAGGGGGCCGGCAATCAGCCCCAGCATTTT
NA,NA,TRBV4-3,TRBJ2-7,CASSQDRRTDFPYEQYF,TGCGCCAGCAGCCAAGATAGGAGGACAGACTTTCCCTACGAGCAGTACTTC
TRBD2,NA,TRBV5-1,TRBJ2-1,CASRFSPTGTSGYNEQFF,TGCGCCAGCAGGTTCTCTCCTACCGGGACTAGCGGATACAATGAGCAGTTCTTC
NA,few,TRBV6-5,TRBJ2-1,CASSYSSRVRGNEQFF,TGTGCCAGCAGTTACTCTTCCAGGGTGAGAGGCAATGAGCAGTTCTTC
NA,NA,TRBV29-1,TRBJ1-1,CSVEGKFMNTEAFF,TGCAGCGTTGAGGGCAAGTTTATGAACACTGAAGCTTTCTTT
TRBD1,NA,TRBV7-8,TRBJ1-4,CASSLRPGQGINEKLFF,TGTGCCAGCAGCTTACGCCCCGGACAGGGAATTAATGAAAAACTGTTTTTT
NA,few,TRBV30,TRBJ1-2,CAWSATAGRGYTF,TGTGCCTGGAGTGCAACGGCCGGGAGAGGCTACACCTTC
TRBD1,NA,TRBV7-3,TRBJ1-2,CASSPTARDRGYGYTF,TGTGCCAGCAGCCCGACGGCACGGGACAGGGGGTATGGCTACACCTTC
TRBD1,NA,TRBV6-6,TRBJ1-1,CASSYSARGNEAFF,TGTGCCAGCAGTTACTCGGCCAGGGGGAATGAAGCTTTCTTT
NA,NA,TRBV30,TRBJ2-2,CAWNSNGELFF,TGTGCCTGGAACTCAAACGGGGAGCTGTTTTTT
TRBD1,NA,TRBV6-4,TRBJ2-1,CATGETGYNEQFF,TGTGCCACTGGGGAGACAGGGTACAATGAGCAGTTCTTC
NA,once,TRBV4-3,TRBJ2-2,CASSQYSPPNTGELFF,TGCGCCAGCAGCCAATACTCTCCCCCGAACACCGGGGAGCTGTTTTTT
NA,NA,TRBV5-8,TRBJ2-6,CASSFTGSGANVLTF,TGTGCCAGCAGCTTCACGGGGTCTGGGGCCAACGTCCTGACTTTC
NA,NA,TRBV4-3,TRBJ1-1,CASSQDPNTEAFF,TGCGCCAGCAGCCAAGATCCAAACACTGAAGCTTTCTTT
NA,NA,TRBV7-2,TRBJ1-3,CASSLEPREANTIYF,TGTGCCAGCAGCTTAGAACCCAGGGAAGCGAACACCATATATTTT
TRBD2,NA,TRBV29-1,TRBJ2-7,CSVVSLAGGQGEQYF,TGCAGCGTTGTCTCTCTAGCGGGAGGTCAAGGCGAGCAGTACTTC
TRBD1,NA,TRBV2,TRBJ1-2,CASSWTGGGYTF,TGTGCCAGCAGTTGGACAGGGGGTGGCTACACCTTC
TRBD1,NA,TRBV7-2,TRBJ2-5,CASSIYGGDRVGWETQYF,TGTGCCAGCAGCATCTACGGTGGGGACAGGGTTGGATGGGAGACCCAGTACTTC
NA,NA,TRBV4-2,TRBJ2-7,CASSQAGSYEQYF,TGTGCCAGCAGCCAAGCCGGGTCCTACGAGCAGTACTTC